This TCR beta chain was retrieved from a study of quantifying T cell responses using KT2 cells. Study context: cDNA was made from DNase-treated RNA using alpha and beta constant primers. The second PCR ran as a qPCR until a predetermined fluorescence threshold was reached.

The length of the CDR3 is 18 residues. Germline CDR1 is LGHNA and CDR2 is YNFKEQ. Trimming pared 1 base from V and 4 bases from J, leaving 22 bases between. KT2, a clone with a known TCR, was spiked into unfractionated PBMC. The cDNA 3' end received a ligated oligonucleotide with a UMI. The first PCR ran 3 to 5 cycles with an equimolar RC1.1 and RC1.2 beta primer mix. TCRdb itself ran the UMI-ligation and nested PCR reads through MiXCR, one entry per CDR3 protein. The sample includes tens of thousands of distinct CDR3 sequences, approximately 10% of them seen just once. This chain links TRBV4-2 with TRBJ1-1, with D unclear. This clonotype was obtained from a human donor. The sample taken for sequencing was PBMCs spiked with cells of the T cell clone KT2. CDR3: CASSQVSGRPKSGTEAFF. The CDR3, as DNA: TGTGCCAGCAGCCAAGTCTCAGGACGCCCCAAAAGCGGCACTGAAGCTTTCTTT.